This paragraph covers one T cell receptor beta chain sequence. Antigen unknown. This specimen belongs to a study of OX40 agonist ivuxolimab in advanced cancers. For the study at large: Patients receiving dose escalation had hepatocellular carcinoma, melanoma, renal cell or head and neck cancer. Three partial responders included one hepatocellular carcinoma patient and two cutaneous melanoma patients. Notes on the study in general: Antigen targets of the expanded peripheral T cells went undetermined.

Repertoires were generated with immunoSEQ multiplex PCR, while TCRdb's copy carries only in-frame clones and drops some. The sample contains some 19,000 clones, 75% to 85% of which appear only once. V was pared by 8 bases and J by 5 bases, with 21 bases between. The germline gives CDR1 SEHNR, CDR2 FQNEAQ (reference sequence). The CDR3 totals 15 residues. Baseline was the first blood sampling point, followed by cycle 4 day 1 and cycle 7 day 1. The sample consisted of CD4+ or CD8+ T cells sorted from blood, taken in a trial of the OX40 agonist ivuxolimab. The rearrangement joins TRBV7-9 to TRBJ2-5; D is perhaps TRBD2 (5 bases). The receptor comes from an adult with an advanced solid tumor such as melanoma, head and neck, liver or kidney cancer. The CDR3 region has the DNA TGTGCCAGCCGCCCGAGGATCGGGAATGTGGAGACCCAGTACTTC. It codes for CASRPRIGNVETQYF.